This T cell receptor beta chain was obtained from a study of T-cell memory formation after mild COVID-19. TCRdb recomputed calls from the 5' RACE reads with MiXCR, one row per CDR3 protein. The sample holds about 110,000 distinct CDR3 sequences, 15% to 20% seen once. Germline assignment: CDR1 MNHEY and CDR2 SVGAGI. The CDR3 has 16 amino acids. Losses at the gene ends were 4 bases for V and 4 bases for J; bases not matched to a gene: 11. This sequence originates from a man younger than 30 who had mild COVID-19 (a few samples of this study predate the infection). Cell type and time point are not known. The sample was PBMCs or a T cell subset sorted from them (not recorded which). The chain uses TRBV6-5 and TRBJ2-5; 8 nucleotides match TRBD2. The CDR3 here is CASSSSLRGGVETQYF. The CDR3 DNA reads as TGTGCCAGCAGTTCCTCCCTCCGGGGGGGTGTAGAGACCCAGTACTTC.